This passage covers 29 T cell receptor beta chains from one sample sequenced in a study of CD8 T cells in ankylosing spondylitis. Study results and limitations: A TCR beta motif of roughly eight highly homologous variants appeared characteristic of ankylosing spondylitis blood.

TCRdb ran MiXCR on the 5' RACE reads and lists one entry per CDR3 protein. The table lists 100,000 to 150,000 distinct CDR3 sequences, 15% to 20% of them singletons, with about 33% in the top ten. These receptors have no known antigen. The sample taken for sequencing was blood, either unsorted or a sorted T cell fraction (not recorded which). These receptors came from a male donor with ankylosing spondylitis.

This clonotype was observed a handful of times. The V gene is TRBV24-1, the J gene TRBJ2-1; TRBD2 agrees at 12 bases. V dropped 3 bases and J dropped 5; count of bases not matched to a gene: 13. The CDR3 contains 19 residues. Germline CDR1 is KGHDR and CDR2 is SFDVKD. CDR3 protein: CATSDPAGGLAGGHNEQFF. CDR3 coding DNA: TGTGCCACCAGTGATCCCGCAGGTGGTCTAGCGGGAGGGCACAATGAGCAGTTCTTC.

In this sample, this clonotype turned up many times. The genes are TRBV4-1 and TRBJ2-1; D is unresolved. This CDR3 comprises 13 residues. The V gene's germline CDR1 is MGHRA and CDR2 YSYEKL. Trimming pared 0 bases from V and 6 bases from J, leaving 6 bases between. DNA for the CDR3: TGCGCCAGCAGCCAAGAGGGTACCAATGAGCAGTTCTTC. Its protein product is CASSQEGTNEQFF.

The table lists this clonotype with a few counts. The V and J genes are TRBV10-3 and TRBJ2-7, with D possibly being TRBD2 (6 bases). The length of the CDR3 is 12 residues. Germline CDR1 is ENHRY and CDR2 is SYGVKD. The DNA of the CDR3 is TGTGCGGCCGGGACTGGCGCCTACGAGCAGTACTTC. Protein sequence: CAAGTGAYEQYF.

In its sample, this clonotype was seen a few times. The CDR3 here is CASSFPGRSYGYTF. DNA of the CDR3: TGTGCCAGCAGTTTCCCAGGGAGGAGCTATGGCTACACCTTC. This chain connects TRBV12-3 or TRBV12-4 to TRBJ1-2; D perhaps matches TRBD1 (5 bases). This CDR3 has 14 residues. With 3 bases removed from V and 4 bases from J, the gap between germline ends came to 12 bases.

This clonotype occurred a few times. This sequence joins TRBV7-9 and TRBJ2-7, with no clear D. This CDR3 spans 13 amino acids. Germline loops: CDR1 SEHNR, CDR2 FQNEAQ (reference sequence). Trimming cost V 8 bases and J 0 bases, with 11 bases left between them. The CDR3 bases are TGTGCCAGCGACCCAGTGGCCTCCTACGAGCAGTACTTC. Its protein is CASDPVASYEQYF. Based on the CDR3 plus reference TRBV7-9 and TRBJ2-7, the full variable domain is DTGVSQNPRHKITKRGQNVTFRCDPISEHNRLYWYRQTLGQGPEFLTYFQNEAQLEKSRLLSDRFSAERPKGSFSTLEIQRTEQGDSAMYLCASDPVASYEQYFGPGTRLTVT.

The rearrangement joins TRBV15 to TRBJ2-7; 10 bases line up with TRBD2. CDR1 is LNHNV and CDR2 is YYDKDF in the germline V gene (reference sequence). Losses at the gene ends were 2 bases for V and 2 bases for J; bases not matched to a gene: 12. The CDR3 loop spans 18 amino acids. CDR3 residues: CATSRNPLGLAETYEQYF. The DNA of the CDR3 is TGTGCCACCAGCAGAAACCCATTAGGACTAGCGGAGACCTACGAGCAGTACTTC.

The V gene is TRBV3-1, the J gene TRBJ2-7; no firm D call. Germline V gene sequence: CDR1 LGHDT, CDR2 YNNKEL (reference sequence). V lost 4 bases and J 1 base, leaving 8 bases between the germline ends. This CDR3 comprises 13 residues. The chain's CDR3 is CASSRTDSYEQYF. CDR3 nucleotides: TGTGCCAGCAGCCGGACGGATTCCTACGAGCAGTACTTC.

At least ten counts were recorded for this clonotype. The gene calls are TRBV5-1 and TRBJ2-7; TRBD1 aligns across 9 bases. CDR3 size: 15 residues. Unmatched junction bases numbered 9, after V lost 3 bases and J lost 5 bases. Germline V gives CDR1 SGHRS, CDR2 YFSETQ. The CDR3 protein is CASSSDTGGFHEQYF. The CDR3 DNA sequence: TGCGCCAGCAGCTCGGATACAGGGGGCTTCCACGAGCAGTACTTC.

As for this clonotype: A junction end diverges from the germline sequence, so it may reflect a read error. This chain links TRBV4-1 with TRBJ2-7; 10 positions agree with TRBD2. There are 15 residues in the CDR3. Germline CDR1 MGHRA, CDR2 YSYEKL. This CDR3 reads CASSQSLAGVNEQHF. CDR3 bases: TGCGCCAGCAGCCAAAGCCTAGCGGGAGTTAACGAGCAGCACTTC.

This clonotype was detected only a few times. The J gene is TRBJ2-5, the V gene TRBV7-3, with 8 nucleotides matching TRBD2. Germline CDR1 SGHTA, CDR2 FQGTGA. The CDR3 loop spans 14 amino acids. V dropped 5 bases and J dropped 5; count of bases not matched to a gene: 7. DNA for the CDR3: TGTGCCAGCAGCCTCGGGGGGGGGTTCGAGACCCAGTACTTC. Protein: CASSLGGGFETQYF. The variable domain in full, with the rest retrieved from reference TRBV7-3 and TRBJ2-5, is GAGVSQTPSNKVTEKGKYVELRCDPISGHTALYWYRQSLGQGPEFLIYFQGTGAADDSGLPNDRFFAVRPEGSVSTLKIQRTERGDSAVYLCASSLGGGFETQYFGPGTRLLVL.

The CDR3 DNA reads TGTGCCAGCAGTACCGGGAGTAAAAACATTCAGTACTTC. Residues: CASSTGSKNIQYF. The rearrangement joins TRBV27 to TRBJ2-4, with a weak D call TRBD2 (6 bases). Germline V CDR1 and CDR2: MNHEY, SMNVEV (reference sequence). Trimming took 5 bases from V and 4 from J, leaving 9 bases between them. The CDR3 extends over 13 amino acids.

The chain uses TRBV4-3 and TRBJ2-7; no definite D call. There are 14 residues in the CDR3. Trimming cost V 1 base and J 3 bases, with 10 bases left between them. Germline V CDR1 and CDR2: LGHNA, YSLEER. The CDR3 DNA reads as TGCGCCAGCAGCCAAGGGACGGGTCACTACGAGCAGTACTTC. Protein: CASSQGTGHYEQYF.

V gene TRBV20-1 combines with J gene TRBJ2-7; 8 bases line up with TRBD1. The CDR3 spans 14 residues. V was pared by 7 bases and J by 1 base, with 9 bases of the junction left unmatched. Germline assignment: CDR1 DFQATT and CDR2 SNEGSKA (reference sequence). The CDR3 DNA reads as TGCAGTGTTCCGGTCAGGGGGCTTTCCTACGAGCAGTACTTC. It codes for CSVPVRGLSYEQYF.

This chain joins TRBV27 and TRBJ2-1; no clear D gene. V lost 3 bases and J lost 5, with 8 bases in between. Germline CDR1 MNHEY, CDR2 SMNVEV (reference sequence). The CDR3 contains 13 residues. DNA of the CDR3: TGTGCCAGCAGTTTGTTAGATAACAATGAGCAGTTCTTC. Protein product: CASSLLDNNEQFF.

The V call is TRBV20-1, the J call TRBJ2-5; D not resolved. The germline V gene encodes CDR1 DFQATT and CDR2 SNEGSKA (reference sequence). The CDR3 is made up of 13 amino acids. Deletions cut 7 bases from V and 5 bases from J, with 17 bases between. In DNA form, the CDR3 reads TGCAGTGTTGGACCTCCCTTTTCCGAGACCCAGTACTTC. It translates to CSVGPPFSETQYF.

The chain is built from TRBV20-1 and TRBJ2-3, with D possibly called TRBD1 or TRBD2 (7 bases each). Germline-derived CDR1 and CDR2 are DFQATT and SNEGSKA (reference sequence). The length of the CDR3 is 18 residues. Trimming cost V 6 bases and J 1 base, with 26 bases left between them. The CDR3 DNA is TGCAGTGCACCAGGGGGGGAACATAGGGCGGAGCGCACAGATACGCAGTATTTT. It translates to CSAPGGEHRAERTDTQYF.

This chain links TRBV29-1 with TRBJ2-7, with D tentatively TRBD2 (6 bases). The germline V and J ends were trimmed by 6 bases and 4 bases, with 22 bases remaining between them. This CDR3 region has 15 residues. In germline, CDR1 is SQVTM, CDR2 ANQGSEA. CDR3 protein: CSVAGLLRGMYEQYF. The CDR3 DNA reads as TGCAGCGTGGCGGGTTTGTTGCGGGGCATGTACGAGCAGTACTTC.

The chain joins TRBV28 to TRBJ1-2; 8 bases are shared with TRBD1. This CDR3 contains 15 residues. Germline assignment: CDR1 MDHEN and CDR2 SYDVKM. V dropped 1 base and J dropped 4; count of bases not matched to a gene: 5. Here the CDR3 reads CASSLLGQEGYGYTF. DNA for the CDR3: TGTGCCAGCAGTTTATTGGGACAGGAGGGCTATGGCTACACCTTC.

The chain joins TRBV28 to TRBJ2-7; possible D gene TRBD1, 6 bases. In germline, CDR1 is MDHEN, CDR2 SYDVKM. V lost 4 bases to trimming and J lost 1 base, with 14 bases between them. This CDR3 comprises 15 residues. The CDR3 reads CASSSSPGQSYEQYF. In DNA form, the CDR3 reads TGTGCCAGCAGTTCCTCCCCTGGACAGTCCTACGAGCAGTACTTC.

The chain carries TRBV27 and TRBJ2-1; 9 nucleotides align to TRBD1. This CDR3 spans 15 amino acids. Trimming removed 5 bases from V and 8 bases from J; junction bases left unmatched: 10. The V gene's germline CDR1 is MNHEY and CDR2 SMNVEV (reference sequence). The CDR3 sequence: CASSHKTGGKDEQFF. The CDR3, as DNA: TGTGCCAGCAGTCACAAGACAGGGGGGAAGGATGAGCAGTTCTTC.

This clonotype was counted only a few times. V usage is TRBV24-1 and J usage is TRBJ2-1; possibly TRBD1 for D (6 bases). The V end lost 9 bases, the J end lost 2 bases, and 7 bases lay between the germline ends. This CDR3 has 12 amino acids. Germline V gene sequence: CDR1 KGHDR, CDR2 SFDVKD. CDR3 nucleotide sequence: TGTGCCACCGGACAGCCCTACAATGAGCAGTTCTTC. It translates to CATGQPYNEQFF.

V gene TRBV7-8 combines with J gene TRBJ2-1; D unresolved. Trimming left V 3 bases short and J 4 bases short, with 16 bases between. Germline CDR1 reads SGHVS; CDR2 reads FQNEAQ. The CDR3 is 16 residues long. The CDR3 DNA reads as TGTGCCAGCAGCTTTCCCGGGCAGCCCAAATACAATGAGCAGTTCTTC. This translates into CASSFPGQPKYNEQFF.

This clonotype was seen a few times. The chain joins TRBV27 to TRBJ2-3, with D perhaps matching TRBD2 (6 bases). The CDR3 is 13 amino acids. The V end was cut by 5 bases, the J end by 8 bases, with 14 bases between. Germline values: CDR1 MNHEY, CDR2 SMNVEV (reference sequence). The CDR3 is CASSATETSTQYF. CDR3 sequence (DNA): TGTGCCAGCAGTGCGACAGAGACTAGTACGCAGTATTTT.

This clonotype turned up a few times. The V gene is TRBV29-1, the J gene TRBJ2-5; D may be TRBD2 (5 bases). Germline assignment: CDR1 SQVTM and CDR2 ANQGSEA. V lost 4 bases and J lost 13, with 10 bases in between. The CDR3 extends over 9 amino acids. The CDR3 protein is CSVGGRGYF. The DNA for the CDR3 is TGCAGCGTTGGTGGGAGAGGGTACTTC.

This clonotype was observed a few times. The chain combines TRBV27 with TRBJ2-3; D might be TRBD1 (6 bases). The CDR3 runs 15 residues. In germline, CDR1 is MNHEY, CDR2 SMNVEV (reference sequence). With 1 base removed from V and 0 bases from J, the gap between germline ends came to 8 bases. The CDR3 region has the DNA TGTGCCAGCAGTTTATACAGGGCGAGCACAGATACGCAGTATTTT. Its translation: CASSLYRASTDTQYF.

This sequence joins TRBV12-3 or TRBV12-4 and TRBJ2-1; 8 nucleotides agree with TRBD2. The J segment lost 2 bases and the V segment lost 3 bases, leaving 3 bases of the junction unmatched. The CDR3 has 15 residues. CDR3: CASSLGREAYNEQFF. DNA of the CDR3: TGTGCCAGCAGTTTGGGGCGGGAGGCCTACAATGAGCAGTTCTTC.

The chain links TRBV19 to TRBJ2-7; 9 bases agree with TRBD2. In germline, CDR1 is LNHDA, CDR2 SQIVND (reference sequence). V was clipped by 5 bases and J by 3 bases; unmatched bases: 11. The CDR3 totals 16 residues. The chain's CDR3 is CASSAFAREGHYEQYF. DNA for the CDR3: TGTGCCAGTAGTGCGTTTGCGCGGGAGGGCCACTACGAGCAGTACTTC.

The chain couples TRBV15 to TRBJ2-3; D may match TRBD1 or TRBD2 (5 bases each). The CDR3 sequence is 15 residues long. Germline CDR1 LNHNV, CDR2 YYDKDF (reference sequence). V lost 4 bases and J lost 1, with 12 bases in between. CDR3 bases: TGTGCCACCAGCATGGGGGTAGGGGGCACAGATACGCAGTATTTT. Translated, it gives CATSMGVGGTDTQYF.

The chain uses TRBV7-8 and TRBJ2-3; maybe TRBD1 (6 bases). This CDR3 is 16 amino acids long. V was shortened by 1 base and J by 4 bases, with 15 bases between the two germline ends. Looked up from germline, CDR1 is SGHVS and CDR2 is FQNEAQ. The CDR3 sequence: CASSLVGGPGADTQYF. As DNA, the CDR3 is TGTGCCAGCAGCTTAGTTGGGGGCCCGGGTGCAGATACGCAGTATTTT.